The clone carrying this T cell receptor (beta chain) was observed a handful of times. Its specificity is not known. These data are taken from a study of beta chain features in type 1 diabetes. The wider study: Analysis included 100 million to 140 million sorted cells drawn from all samples. Overall study results and limits: Sequencing the cDNA could make cells with high TCR expression show up more than they should.

The V end lost 3 bases, the J end lost 5 bases, and 16 bases lay between the germline ends. CDR1 and CDR2 from the germline V gene are MGHDK and SYGVNS. The CDR3 covers 15 residues. Sequenced material consisted of expressed TCRB transcripts (all of the isolated RNA was reverse transcribed). This table comes from immunoSEQ multiplex PCR, and its TCRdb copy is limited to in-frame clones, with some not included. The table lists more than 150,000 clones, about 13% of them singletons. CD45RO/CCR7/CD25/CD127/CD95/CD27 staining was used to isolate CD4+ naive, central memory, regulatory and stem cell-like memory cells by sorting. Sorted populations were all over 95% pure.

The sample was central memory CD4+ T cells from blood. This sequence originates from a woman under 30 in good health. This sequence joins TRBV25-1 and TRBJ1-1; D remains unclear. CDR3 sequence: CASSDGRAPGTEAFF. CDR3 in DNA: TGTGCCAGCAGTGATGGGAGGGCCCCTGGTACTGAAGCTTTCTTT.